This is a list of T cell receptor beta chains from one sample in a study of blood T cell repertoires in COVID-19. Clones were read by immunoSEQ multiplex PCR, and TCRdb kept only the in-frame ones, dropping some. The data contain around 310,000 clones, roughly 89% of them singletons. The specimen was peripheral blood. The receptor source for this set is a middle-aged woman with COVID-19, enrolled during active disease. Each CDR3 is given with its conserved first and last residue. A D gene is named only where the DNA matches it firmly. The size entry is marked missing in some rows and otherwise reads once, few, many or a size class.

D	J	size	V	CDR3	DNA
-	TRBJ1-2	-	TRBV5-4	CASSAKTDNYGYTF	TGTGCCAGCAGCGCCAAGACAGACAACTATGGCTACACCTTC
-	TRBJ1-5	-	TRBV19	CASSIAGIFGSPQHF	TGTGCCAGTAGTATAGCGGGGATCTTCGGCTCGCCCCAGCATTTT
TRBD2	TRBJ2-1	-	TRBV2	CASSWTSGSNEQFF	TGTGCCAGCAGTTGGACTAGCGGGAGCAATGAGCAGTTCTTC
TRBD2	TRBJ2-1	once	TRBV5-1	CASSPLSGRSSEQFF	TGCGCCAGCAGCCCACTTAGCGGGAGATCGAGTGAGCAGTTCTTC
TRBD1	TRBJ2-7	-	TRBV10-3	CAISNDRGSYEQYF	TGTGCCATCAGTAACGACAGGGGCTCCTACGAGCAGTACTTC
TRBD1	TRBJ1-6	-	TRBV4-3	CASSRGQGSSPLHF	TGCGCCAGCAGCCGCGGACAGGGTAGCTCACCCCTCCACTTT
TRBD1	TRBJ2-1	-	TRBV4-3	CASSLGTGSSYNEQFF	TGCGCCAGCAGCCTCGGGACAGGGAGCTCCTACAATGAGCAGTTCTTC
TRBD1	TRBJ2-7	-	TRBV27	CASSSTGSSYEQYF	TGTGCCAGCAGTTCGACAGGGTCGTCCTACGAGCAGTACTTC
-	TRBJ2-2	-	TRBV5-1	CASSLYDRDTGELFF	TGCGCCAGCAGCTTGTACGACAGAGACACCGGGGAGCTGTTTTTT
-	TRBJ1-3	-	TRBV13	CASSLEQGGSSGNTIYF	TGTGCCAGCAGCTTAGAGCAGGGTGGGTCCTCTGGAAACACCATATATTTT
TRBD2	TRBJ2-1	-	TRBV15	CATSRVVSGSYNEQFF	TGTGCCACCAGCAGAGTGGTTAGCGGGTCCTACAATGAGCAGTTCTTC
-	TRBJ1-2	-	TRBV6-5	CASSYSRQGNYGYTF	TGTGCCAGCAGTTATTCCCGCCAGGGAAACTATGGCTACACCTTC
-	TRBJ1-6	few	TRBV6-5	CASSYDGALAGPLHF	TGTGCCAGCAGTTACGACGGGGCTCTTGCGGGGCCCCTCCACTTT
TRBD2	TRBJ2-1	-	TRBV7-2	CASSIWLAGAYNEQFF	TGTGCCAGCTCCATATGGCTAGCGGGAGCTTACAATGAGCAGTTCTTC
TRBD2	TRBJ2-1	-	TRBV30	CAWSVHLAGAYNEQFF	TGTGCCTGGAGTGTACATCTAGCGGGGGCCTACAATGAGCAGTTCTTC
-	TRBJ1-6	-	TRBV12-5	CASGLSLGRNLPKAGSPLHF	TGTGCTAGTGGTTTATCTCTGGGCCGAAATTTACCTAAGGCGGGCTCACCCCTCCACTTT
-	TRBJ1-1	-	TRBV7-9	CASSLIGVYTEAFF	TGTGCCAGCAGCTTAATCGGAGTGTACACTGAAGCTTTCTTT
-	TRBJ2-7	-	TRBV18	CASSPGEEPYEQYF	TGTGCCAGCTCACCCGGAGAGGAACCCTACGAGCAGTACTTC
TRBD1	TRBJ2-3	-	TRBV5-1	CASSEKTGGQTDTQYF	TGCGCCAGCAGCGAAAAGACAGGGGGTCAGACAGATACGCAGTATTTT
-	TRBJ1-1	-	TRBV15	CATSRDPRGNTEAFF	TGTGCCACCAGCAGAGATCCCAGGGGAAATACTGAAGCTTTCTTT
-	TRBJ1-1	-	TRBV27	CASSFSGRETEAFF	TGTGCCAGCAGTTTTAGCGGGCGGGAAACTGAAGCTTTCTTT
TRBD1	TRBJ1-1	-	TRBV7-3	CASSSPELGQGTFF	TGTGCCAGCAGCTCTCCCGAACTGGGACAGGGGACTTTCTTT
-	TRBJ1-5	-	TRBV4-3	CASSQDAPGQNNQPQHF	TGCGCCAGCAGCCAAGATGCCCCCGGACAGAACAATCAGCCCCAGCATTTT
TRBD1	TRBJ1-4	-	TRBV9	CASSVGLRQGDEKLFF	TGTGCCAGCAGCGTAGGGCTGAGACAGGGTGATGAAAAACTGTTTTTT
TRBD1	TRBJ2-5	-	TRBV11-2	CASSLLPGTGGHRGAQYF	TGTGCCAGCAGCTTGCTCCCCGGGACAGGGGGCCACCGGGGGGCCCAGTACTTC
TRBD1	TRBJ1-1	-	TRBV5-1	CASSFDREAEAFF	TGCGCCAGCAGCTTTGACAGGGAGGCTGAAGCTTTCTTT
-	TRBJ1-4	-	TRBV25-1	CASSDGREGVTNEKLFF	TGTGCCAGCAGTGATGGTCGAGAGGGGGTAACTAATGAAAAACTGTTTTTT